Listed below are T cell receptor beta chains from one sample, sequenced in a study of monozygotic twins with inflammatory bowel disease. TCRdb re-analyzed the 5' RACE reads; it lists each CDR3 protein once, without DNA. The repertoire shows approximately 300,000 distinct CDR3 sequences; the top ten hold 5% to 6%. Sequenced: blood. The receptor set was obtained from a human donor with ulcerative colitis or Crohn's disease, or a healthy co-twin of an affected twin (not recorded which). The CDR3 runs from the conserved cysteine through the conserved F or W.

J gene,V gene,CDR3 protein
TRBJ1-3,TRBV12-3/TRBV12-4,CASITLLRSSGNTIYF
TRBJ2-1,TRBV7-2,CASSYPTSNKFF
TRBJ2-7,TRBV30,CAWSVNMYEQYF
TRBJ1-3,TRBV12-3/TRBV12-4,CASTLGGHQGNTIYF
TRBJ2-2,TRBV5-1,CASMRANTGELFF
TRBJ1-5,TRBV5-1,CASSLEGVRNQPQHF
TRBJ2-1,TRBV28,CASSPRDSACCQFF
TRBJ2-1,TRBV12-3/TRBV12-4,CASNSGALGNEQFF
TRBJ1-5,TRBV15,CATSRPGSRQPQHF
TRBJ2-3,TRBV7-2,CASRTTTGTRTDTQYF
TRBJ2-7,TRBV5-6,CASSLDISYEQYF
TRBJ2-3,TRBV20-1,CSARPMGTDTQYF
TRBJ2-1,TRBV7-9,CASSLVLRTNNEQFF
TRBJ1-1,TRBV7-2,CASSWVGGLDEAFF